What follows are 4 T cell receptor beta chains derived from one specimen sequenced in a study of blood T cell repertoires in COVID-19. Assay used: immunoSEQ multiplex PCR; TCRdb lists only in-frame clones, some missing. This sample has roughly 290,000 clones, with 75% to 90% found just once. Specimen: peripheral blood. Receptors were obtained from a woman aged 60-70 years with acute or convalescent COVID-19.

V is TRBV24-1 and J is TRBJ2-1, with TRBD2 matching 7 bases. The germline V gene has CDR1 KGHDR and CDR2 SFDVKD. The CDR3 spans 16 residues. V dropped 1 base and J dropped 8; count of bases not matched to a gene: 10. In DNA, the CDR3 is TGTGCCACCAGTGATTTCGGGCGGGAGTCGGCGGATGAGCAGTTCTTC. As protein: CATSDFGRESADEQFF.

This chain connects TRBV7-3 to TRBJ2-7; 7 bases are a match to TRBD2. Germline CDR1 SGHTA, CDR2 FQGTGA. V shed 8 bases and J 3 bases; nucleotides not matched to a gene: 13. The CDR3 has 15 amino acids. In DNA, the CDR3 is TGTGCCAGCTGTGGCGGGAGATACCTAAGCTACGAGCAGTACTTC. Amino acid sequence: CASCGGRYLSYEQYF.

The rearrangement joins TRBV11-2 to TRBJ1-6; 7 positions agree with TRBD1. Germline CDR1 is SGHAT and CDR2 is FQNNGV. V lost 6 bases to trimming and J lost 10 bases; unmatched junction nucleotides: 6. There are 13 residues in the CDR3. CDR3 loop: CASRPDRASPLHF. CDR3 coding DNA: TGTGCCAGCAGACCCGACAGGGCCTCACCCCTCCACTTT.

This clone was detected only a few times. This CDR3 reads CAIRTGGTDTQYF. CDR3 DNA sequence: TGTGCCATCAGAACAGGGGGCACAGATACGCAGTATTTT. V usage is TRBV10-3 and J usage is TRBJ2-3; the match to TRBD1 covers 7 bases. Trimming cost V 6 bases and J 1 base; bases outside gene matches: 1. The CDR3 is 13 residues long. Germline assignment: CDR1 ENHRY and CDR2 SYGVKD.